A selection of T cell receptor beta chains follows, all from one sample in a study of naive and memory T cell subsets. TCRdb called the UMI-ligation and nested PCR reads again in MiXCR, with one record for every CDR3 protein. The sample yields fewer than 150,000 distinct CDR3 sequences, approximately 20% seen once. Sequenced sample: naive CD8+ T cells from blood. The receptors derive from a human donor in good health. Both conserved end residues are part of each CDR3. The order of the fields is clone size, J gene, D gene, V gene, CDR3 protein, CDR3 DNA. D genes are given only for firm matches. Size values are once, few and many counts, or a class for expanded clones, and some rows have none.

size: many
J: TRBJ1-1
D: -
V: TRBV9
CDR3: CASSVTDDTEAFF
DNA: TGTGCCAGCAGCGTAACCGATGATACTGAAGCTTTCTTT

size: few
J: TRBJ1-4
D: -
V: TRBV10-3
CDR3: CAISPGEATNEKLFF
DNA: TGTGCCATCAGCCCCGGTGAGGCAACTAATGAAAAACTGTTTTTT

size: -
J: TRBJ2-5
D: TRBD1
V: TRBV29-1
CDR3: CSVRDSRRSTQYF
DNA: TGCAGCGTCCGGGACAGTCGACGATCGACCCAGTACTTC

size: -
J: TRBJ2-7
D: TRBD2
V: TRBV6-2/TRBV6-3
CDR3: CAAGSSGPSYEQYF
DNA: TGTGCCGCGGGATCTAGCGGACCCTCCTACGAGCAGTACTTC

size: few
J: TRBJ1-1
D: -
V: TRBV10-3
CDR3: CAISEAGEMATEAFF
DNA: TGTGCCATCAGTGAAGCAGGGGAGATGGCCACTGAAGCTTTCTTT

size: -
J: TRBJ2-1
D: -
V: TRBV15
CDR3: CATSWGRDSYNEQFF
DNA: TGTGCCACCAGCTGGGGGCGGGACTCCTACAATGAGCAGTTCTTC

size: few
J: TRBJ1-1
D: -
V: TRBV19
CDR3: CASSPRVDTEAFF
DNA: TGTGCCAGTAGTCCACGGGTGGACACTGAAGCTTTCTTT

size: -
J: TRBJ2-3
D: -
V: TRBV28
CDR3: CASSPPLVATEYF
DNA: TGTGCCAGCAGCCCTCCCTTAGTCGCTACGGAGTATTTT

size: few
J: TRBJ1-5
D: TRBD1
V: TRBV6-5
CDR3: CASSPDRGGNQPQHF
DNA: TGTGCCAGCAGCCCAGACAGGGGTGGGAATCAGCCCCAGCATTTT

size: -
J: TRBJ2-3
D: -
V: TRBV27
CDR3: CASSPTGRPLVTQYF
DNA: TGTGCCAGCAGTCCGACGGGACGGCCGCTCGTGACGCAGTATTTT

size: -
J: TRBJ1-5
D: TRBD1
V: TRBV10-3
CDR3: CAIGTGGQPQHF
DNA: TGTGCCATCGGGACAGGTGGACAGCCCCAGCATTTT

size: many
J: TRBJ2-1
D: -
V: TRBV12-3/TRBV12-4
CDR3: CASSFITYNEQFF
DNA: TGTGCCAGCAGTTTTATAACCTACAATGAGCAGTTCTTC

size: once
J: TRBJ2-6
D: -
V: TRBV12-3/TRBV12-4
CDR3: CASSATGVGANVLTF
DNA: TGTGCCAGCAGTGCAACGGGAGTGGGGGCCAACGTCCTGACTTTC